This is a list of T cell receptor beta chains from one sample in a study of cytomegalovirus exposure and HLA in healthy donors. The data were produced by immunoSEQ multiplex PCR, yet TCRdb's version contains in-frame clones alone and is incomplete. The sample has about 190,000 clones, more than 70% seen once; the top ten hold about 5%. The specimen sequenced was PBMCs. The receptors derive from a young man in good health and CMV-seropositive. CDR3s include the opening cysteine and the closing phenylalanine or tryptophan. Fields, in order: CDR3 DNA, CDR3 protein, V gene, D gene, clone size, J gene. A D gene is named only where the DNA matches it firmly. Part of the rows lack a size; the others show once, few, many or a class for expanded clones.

TGTGCCAGCAGCTCTGGACAGGGTTTATATAGCAATCAGCCCCAGCATTTT | CASSSGQGLYSNQPQHF | TRBV7-9 | TRBD1 | - | TRBJ1-5
TGTGCCAGCAGTCAAGGACAGGGTCGGACCAATGAGCAGTTCTTC | CASSQGQGRTNEQFF | TRBV27 | TRBD1 | once | TRBJ2-1
TGCGCCAGCAGCCAAGATTACGATCGGGGGGAGAACACTGAAGCTTTCTTT | CASSQDYDRGENTEAFF | TRBV4-3 | - | once | TRBJ1-1
TGTGCCAGCATCGGGGATGGGGACAGCCTTCCCTCCTACGAGCAGTACTTC | CASIGDGDSLPSYEQYF | TRBV2 | TRBD1 | few | TRBJ2-7
TGTGCCAGCAGTTTAGGAGCTACGGATACGCAGTATTTT | CASSLGATDTQYF | TRBV27 | - | - | TRBJ2-3
TGTGCCAGCAGCGTAGAGGGGACTGGAAACACCATATATTTT | CASSVEGTGNTIYF | TRBV9 | - | few | TRBJ1-3
TGTGCCAGCAGTTACAGGGTCCCTAGCACAGATACGCAGTATTTT | CASSYRVPSTDTQYF | TRBV28 | - | once | TRBJ2-3
TGTGCCATCAGCCCAACAGTTAGTAACTATGGCTACACCTTC | CAISPTVSNYGYTF | TRBV10-3 | - | - | TRBJ1-2
TGTGCCAGCAGCACCCGACAGGGGAAGGATCATGAGCAGTTCTTC | CASSTRQGKDHEQFF | TRBV11-3 | TRBD1 | - | TRBJ2-1
TGCAGTGCGAGGGCGGACAATGAGCAGTTCTTC | CSARADNEQFF | TRBV20-1 | - | - | TRBJ2-1
TGTGCCAGCAGCGCCTTCGGCGGCGGCGATTCTGGAAACACCATATATTTT | CASSAFGGGDSGNTIYF | TRBV9 | - | - | TRBJ1-3
TGTGCCAGCAGGTGGGACAGGGTAAGATATGGCTACACCTTC | CASRWDRVRYGYTF | TRBV6-9 | TRBD1 | - | TRBJ1-2
TGTGCCATCAGGCCCGACTCTTCTAACACCGGGGAGCTGTTTTTT | CAIRPDSSNTGELFF | TRBV10-3 | - | - | TRBJ2-2
TGTGCCATCAGTGGTCTTGCAGGGGGTAAGGATGAGCAGTTCTTC | CAISGLAGGKDEQFF | TRBV10-3 | TRBD1 | - | TRBJ2-1